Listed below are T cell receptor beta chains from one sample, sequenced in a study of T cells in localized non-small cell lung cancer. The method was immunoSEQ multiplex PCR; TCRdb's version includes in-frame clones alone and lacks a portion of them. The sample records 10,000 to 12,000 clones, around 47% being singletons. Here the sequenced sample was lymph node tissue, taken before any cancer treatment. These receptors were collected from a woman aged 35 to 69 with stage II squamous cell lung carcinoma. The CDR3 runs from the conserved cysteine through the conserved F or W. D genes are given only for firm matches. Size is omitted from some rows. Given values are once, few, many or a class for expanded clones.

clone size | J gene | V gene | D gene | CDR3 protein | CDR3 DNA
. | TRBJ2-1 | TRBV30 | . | CAWSVSPYNEQFF | TGTGCCTGGAGTGTATCTCCCTACAATGAGCAGTTCTTC
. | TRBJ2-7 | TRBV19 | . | CASSIGRNYEQYF | TGTGCCAGTAGTATTGGGCGGAACTACGAGCAGTACTTC
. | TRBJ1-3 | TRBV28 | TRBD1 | CASIPSTGRFSGNTIYF | TGTGCCAGCATTCCATCGACAGGGAGATTCTCTGGAAACACCATATATTTT
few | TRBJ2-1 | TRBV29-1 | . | CSVPLHSSYNEQFF | TGCAGCGTACCCCTTCACAGCTCCTACAATGAGCAGTTCTTC
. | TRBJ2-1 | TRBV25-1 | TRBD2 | CATSGGYNEQFF | TGTGCCACCAGCGGGGGCTACAATGAGCAGTTCTTC
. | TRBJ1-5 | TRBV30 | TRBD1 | CAWSTKDRGSNQPQHF | TGTGCCTGGAGCACCAAGGACAGGGGAAGCAATCAGCCCCAGCATTTT
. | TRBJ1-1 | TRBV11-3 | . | CASSKGSMGIMNTEAFF | TGTGCCAGCAGCAAGGGGAGTATGGGTATCATGAACACTGAAGCTTTCTTT
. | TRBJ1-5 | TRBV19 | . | CASSSGTTSNQPQHF | TGTGCCAGTAGTTCTGGGACAACGAGCAATCAGCCCCAGCATTTT
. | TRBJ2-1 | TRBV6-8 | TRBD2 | CATGLAGATNPYNEQFF | TGTGCCACCGGACTAGCGGGAGCCACAAACCCCTACAATGAGCAGTTCTTC
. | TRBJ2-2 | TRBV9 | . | CASSVDLAVGGTGELFF | TGTGCCAGCAGCGTAGATTTAGCGGTTGGCGGGACCGGGGAGCTGTTTTTT
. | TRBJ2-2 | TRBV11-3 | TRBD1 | CASSLTGGPSELFF | TGTGCCAGCAGCTTAACAGGGGGACCTTCGGAGCTGTTTTTT
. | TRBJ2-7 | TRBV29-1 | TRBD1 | CSALVRGFYEQYF | TGCAGCGCCCTAGTCAGGGGGTTTTACGAGCAGTACTTC
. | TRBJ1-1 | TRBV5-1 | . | CASSPTGGITEAFF | TGCGCCAGCAGCCCTACGGGTGGAATCACTGAAGCTTTCTTT
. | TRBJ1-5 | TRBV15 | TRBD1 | CATSRAGQGHNNQPQHF | TGTGCCACCAGCAGAGCGGGACAGGGCCATAACAATCAGCCCCAGCATTTT
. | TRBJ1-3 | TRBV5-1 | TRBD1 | CASRAGGSGNTIYF | TGCGCCAGCAGAGCAGGGGGATCTGGAAACACCATATATTTT
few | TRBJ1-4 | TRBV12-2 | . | CASRSETGGGEKLFF | TGTGCAAGTCGCTCCGAGACCGGGGGAGGTGAAAAACTGTTTTTT
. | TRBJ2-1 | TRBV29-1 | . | CSVARISYNEQFF | TGCAGCGTTGCCAGGATCTCCTACAATGAGCAGTTCTTC
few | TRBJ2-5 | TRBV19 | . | CASSGTGVTQYF | TGTGCCAGTAGTGGGACTGGGGTGACCCAGTACTTC